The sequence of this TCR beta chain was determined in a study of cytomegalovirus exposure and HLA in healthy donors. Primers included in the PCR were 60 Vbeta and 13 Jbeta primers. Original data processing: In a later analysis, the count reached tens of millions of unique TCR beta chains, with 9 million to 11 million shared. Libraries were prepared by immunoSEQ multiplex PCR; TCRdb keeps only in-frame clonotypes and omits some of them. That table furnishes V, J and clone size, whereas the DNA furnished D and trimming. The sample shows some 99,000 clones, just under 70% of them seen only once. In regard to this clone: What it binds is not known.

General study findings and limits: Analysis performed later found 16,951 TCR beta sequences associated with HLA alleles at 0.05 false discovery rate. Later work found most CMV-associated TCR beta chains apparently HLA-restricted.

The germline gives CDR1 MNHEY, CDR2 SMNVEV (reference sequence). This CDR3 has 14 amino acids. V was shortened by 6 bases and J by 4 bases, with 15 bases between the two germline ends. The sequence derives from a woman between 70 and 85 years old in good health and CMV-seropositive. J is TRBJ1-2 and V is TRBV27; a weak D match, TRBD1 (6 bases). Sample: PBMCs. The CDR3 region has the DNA TGTGCCAGCAGCCCTTCGACAGGTCTCTATGGCTACACCTTC. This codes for CASSPSTGLYGYTF.